The 32 T cell receptor beta chains in this list originate from one sample, sequenced in a study of blood T cell repertoires in COVID-19. TCRdb's table, derived via immunoSEQ multiplex PCR, lists solely in-frame clones and lacks some. Of 200,000 to 250,000 clones listed, roughly 85% were seen once; the top ten hold more than 2%. Sequencing used peripheral blood. The receptors stem from a woman between 65 and 79 years old with COVID-19, enrolled during active disease.

The chain uses TRBV5-1 and TRBJ2-7; 9 positions agree with TRBD2. Germline CDR1 reads SGHRS; CDR2 reads YFSETQ. The CDR3 spans 16 residues. Trimming at V came to 0 bases and at J to 1 base, leaving 5 bases not matched to a gene. CDR3 sequence: CASSLGGSGSSYEQYF. DNA of the CDR3: TGCGCCAGCAGCTTGGGGGGTAGCGGGAGTTCCTACGAGCAGTACTTC.

This chain joins TRBV18 and TRBJ2-7; 8 bases are a match to TRBD2. The germline V gene encodes CDR1 KGHSH and CDR2 LQKENI. V gave up 3 bases and J gave up 6 bases; unmatched junction bases: 13. The CDR3 is made up of 16 amino acids. The CDR3 bases are TGTGCCAGCTCACCCTCTGGACTAGCCGGGGGGCTCGAGCAGTACTTC. This sequence encodes CASSPSGLAGGLEQYF.

This clone was observed a few times. The chain joins TRBV30 to TRBJ1-2; 9 nucleotides agree with TRBD1. CDR1 is GTSNPN and CDR2 is SVGIG in the germline V gene (reference sequence). There are 14 residues in the CDR3. After removal of 0 bases from V and 5 bases from J, the junction contained 4 bases not matched to a gene. DNA for the CDR3: TGTGCCTGGAGTGTAGGACAGGGGACATATGGCTACACCTTC. This codes for CAWSVGQGTYGYTF.

The chain couples TRBV7-8 to TRBJ1-2, with 7 nucleotides matching TRBD1. The trim removed 1 base at V and 6 bases at J, leaving 14 bases unmatched. CDR3 length: 17 residues. Looked up from germline, CDR1 is SGHVS and CDR2 is FQNEAQ. The CDR3 loop reads CASSLEFAQGGRDGYTF. The CDR3 DNA reads TGTGCCAGCAGCTTAGAATTCGCGCAGGGGGGACGAGATGGCTACACCTTC. The variable domain in full, with the rest retrieved from reference TRBV7-8 and TRBJ1-2, is GAGVSQSPRYKVAKRGQDVALRCDPISGHVSLFWYQQALGQGPEFLTYFQNEAQLDKSGLPSDRFFAERPEGSVSTLKIQRTQQEDSAVYLCASSLEFAQGGRDGYTFGSGTRLTVV.

The gene calls are TRBV3-1 (or the pseudogene TRBV3-2) and TRBJ2-2, with 8 positions matching TRBD2. This CDR3 spans 18 amino acids. V lost 0 bases and J lost 1; bases outside the gene matches: 7. CDR1 is LGHDT and CDR2 is YNNKEL in the germline V gene (reference sequence). In nucleotides, the CDR3 is TGTGCCAGCAGCCAAGAACCCCCAACTAGCGGGAACACCGGGGAGCTGTTTTTT. Protein: CASSQEPPTSGNTGELFF.

The J gene is TRBJ1-2, the V gene TRBV2; D call uncertain. CDR1 and CDR2 (germline): SNHLY, FYNNEI. The CDR3 spans 11 residues. V lost 3 bases, J lost 6 bases, and 5 bases lay in between. In DNA form, the CDR3 reads TGTGCCAGCAGTGAGGCGGATGGCTACACCTTC. Amino acid sequence: CASSEADGYTF.

This clone has a single count. The rearrangement joins TRBV24-1 to TRBJ2-1; 7 bases map to TRBD1. The CDR3 extends over 18 amino acids. Germline-derived CDR1 and CDR2 are KGHDR and SFDVKD. Trimming at V came to 4 bases and at J to 2 bases, leaving 13 bases not matched to a gene. Here the CDR3 DNA reads TGTGCCACCAGTGACCGGACCCGGGACAGCGGTCCCTACAATGAGCAGTTCTTC. It specifies CATSDRTRDSGPYNEQFF.

The CDR3 nucleotides read TGTGCCAGCAGCTCAACCGACAGGGGACATGGCTACACCTTC. Amino acid sequence: CASSSTDRGHGYTF. This sequence joins TRBV7-2 and TRBJ1-2; 8 nucleotides line up with TRBD1. Germline CDR1 SGHTA, CDR2 FQGNSA. The CDR3 extends over 14 amino acids. Germline trimming cut 4 bases from V and 6 bases from J; bases unmatched to any gene: 7. Full variable domain (missing parts from reference TRBV7-2 and TRBJ1-2): GAGVSQSPSNKVTEKGKDVELRCDPISGHTALYWYRQSLGQGLEFLIYFQGNSAPDKSGLPSDRFSAERTGGSVSTLTIQRTQQEDSAVYLCASSSTDRGHGYTFGSGTRLTVV.

The chain recombines TRBV27 with TRBJ1-6; D gene unclear. Germline assignment: CDR1 MNHEY and CDR2 SMNVEV (reference sequence). The V end was cut by 6 bases, the J end by 10 bases, with 19 bases between. This CDR3 comprises 15 residues. The CDR3 sequence is CASSLGRGFFSPLHF. The CDR3 DNA is TGTGCCAGCAGCCTCGGACGGGGATTTTTCTCACCCCTCCACTTT.

The rearrangement joins TRBV2 to TRBJ1-2; 8 nucleotides agree with TRBD1. After removal of 4 bases from V and 2 bases from J, the junction contained 6 bases not matched to a gene. CDR1 and CDR2 (germline): SNHLY, FYNNEI. The CDR3 covers 15 residues. For the CDR3, the DNA is TGTGCCAGCAGTGCCACAGGGGGTCCAAACTATGGCTACACCTTC. Translation gives CASSATGGPNYGYTF.

The chain couples TRBV6-2 or TRBV6-3 to TRBJ1-6; possibly TRBD1 for D (5 bases). The germline V gene encodes CDR1 MNHEY and CDR2 SVGEGT. There are 14 residues in the CDR3. V was shortened by 6 bases and J by 6 bases, with 12 bases between the two germline ends. The CDR3 region is CASSLTVTNSPLHF. DNA for the CDR3: TGTGCCAGCAGCCTGACAGTTACTAATTCACCCCTCCACTTT.

The chain has TRBV9 and TRBJ1-6; the D is unclear. This CDR3 comprises 14 residues. Trimming cost V 0 bases and J 7 bases, with 8 bases left between them. Per germline, CDR1 SGDLS and CDR2 YYNGEE. In DNA form, the CDR3 reads TGTGCCAGCAGCGTAGCTCAAGAGAATTCACCCCTCCACTTT. Protein sequence: CASSVAQENSPLHF.

This clone has just one count. This rearrangement joins TRBV5-6 to TRBJ1-2; 7 bases match TRBD1. The CDR3 runs to 13 residues. Germline CDR1 is SGHDT and CDR2 is YYEEEE. The V and J ends lost 0 bases and 7 bases, in that order; junction bases with no gene match: 3. This CDR3 reads CASSLGGGGGYTF. The CDR3 DNA is TGTGCCAGCAGCTTGGGAGGGGGCGGTGGCTACACCTTC.

This clone is a singleton in its sample. The V and J genes are TRBV5-4 and TRBJ2-5; 11 bases map to TRBD2. With 4 bases clipped from V and 4 bases from J, the junction kept 6 bases outside the gene matches. The CDR3 is made up of 15 amino acids. CDR1 SGHNT and CDR2 YYREEE come from the germline V gene (reference sequence). As DNA, the CDR3 is TGTGCCAGCAGCCCGGGACTAGCGGCGCGAGAGACCCAGTACTTC. Encoded protein: CASSPGLAARETQYF.

The CDR3 nucleotides read TGTGCCAGCAGCAAAGGATACAGGGGGACTGAAGCTTTCTTT. Protein: CASSKGYRGTEAFF. The chain recombines TRBV21-1 with TRBJ1-1; the table calls TRBD1, which could not be checked here. TRBV21-1 is shown as a pseudogene. The CDR3 sequence is 14 residues long.

This chain connects TRBV7-2 to TRBJ1-2, with D uncertain. The CDR3 spans 16 residues. Germline V gene sequence: CDR1 SGHTA, CDR2 FQGNSA. Trimming pared 0 bases from V and 1 base from J, leaving 12 bases between. DNA for the CDR3: TGTGCCAGCAGCTTAGCTTCCCGAAGCGATAACTATGGCTACACCTTC. Its translation is CASSLASRSDNYGYTF.

Only one count was recorded for this clone. The chain links TRBV18 to TRBJ2-7; 11 nucleotides agree with TRBD2. With 3 bases clipped from V and 5 bases from J, the junction kept 6 bases outside the gene matches. The CDR3 length is 15 residues. The germline V gene has CDR1 KGHSH and CDR2 LQKENI. This CDR3 reads CASSPSLAGVNEQYF. CDR3 DNA sequence: TGTGCCAGCTCACCCTCACTAGCGGGAGTCAACGAGCAGTACTTC. The variable domain in full, completed from reference TRBV18 and TRBJ2-7, reads NAGVMQNPRHLVRRRGQEARLRCSPMKGHSHVYWYRQLPEEGLKFMVYLQKENIIDESGMPKERFSAEFPKEGPSILRIQQVVRGDSAAYFCASSPSLAGVNEQYFGPGTRLTVT.

The rearrangement links TRBV5-6 to TRBJ2-2, with D perhaps TRBD1 (7 bases). V was trimmed by 4 bases and J by 3 bases, leaving 22 bases between them. The CDR3 has 18 residues. Germline loops: CDR1 SGHDT, CDR2 YYEEEE. CDR3 coding DNA: TGTGCCAGCAGCCCCACCCTGACAGGGACGGGGGACACCGGGGAGCTGTTTTTT. It yields the protein CASSPTLTGTGDTGELFF.

J is TRBJ2-1 and V is TRBV7-9; TRBD1 matches 8 bases. The CDR3 sequence is 15 residues long. V was pared by 5 bases and J by 4 bases, with 7 bases of the junction left unmatched. CDR1 and CDR2 (germline): SEHNR, FQNEAQ (reference sequence). The CDR3 nucleotides read TGTGCCAGCAGCCCCGGGGGACAGGCATACAATGAGCAGTTCTTC. It encodes CASSPGGQAYNEQFF. Complete variable domain (other parts from reference TRBV7-9 and TRBJ2-1): DTGVSQNPRHKITKRGQNVTFRCDPISEHNRLYWYRQTLGQGPEFLTYFQNEAQLEKSRLLSDRFSAERPKGSFSTLEIQRTEQGDSAMYLCASSPGGQAYNEQFFGPGTRLTVL.

The J gene is TRBJ2-5, the V gene TRBV5-1, with a weak D call TRBD2 (6 bases). The CDR3 consists of 16 residues. The germline gives CDR1 SGHRS, CDR2 YFSETQ. V lost 0 bases and J lost 4, with 16 bases in between. This CDR3 reads CASSLAHGGMGETQYF. The CDR3 bases are TGCGCCAGCAGCTTGGCACACGGAGGGATGGGAGAGACCCAGTACTTC.

The CDR3 DNA follows: TGTGCCAGCAGCGTACAGGATGGGACTGAAGCTTTCTTT. It yields the protein CASSVQDGTEAFF. The chain is built from TRBV9 and TRBJ1-1; D is unresolved. This CDR3 has 13 residues. Trimming pared 1 base from V and 5 bases from J, leaving 9 bases between. Germline CDR1 SGDLS, CDR2 YYNGEE.

The rearrangement links TRBV6-5 to TRBJ1-2, with 7 bases aligning to TRBD1. Germline-derived CDR1 and CDR2 are MNHEY and SVGAGI. The CDR3 spans 15 residues. Trimming at V came to 2 bases and at J to 4 bases, leaving 7 bases not matched to a gene. CDR3 sequence: CASSYLDRKGYGYTF. The CDR3 bases are TGTGCCAGCAGTTACCTGGACAGGAAGGGCTATGGCTACACCTTC.

The gene calls are TRBV5-1 and TRBJ2-3; the D is unclear. The CDR3 covers 15 residues. Germline assignment: CDR1 SGHRS and CDR2 YFSETQ. Trimming left V 5 bases short and J 0 bases short, with 13 bases between. The CDR3 coding sequence is TGCGCCAGCAGTCCAAATCCGAGGAGCACAGATACGCAGTATTTT. Its translation is CASSPNPRSTDTQYF. Based on the CDR3 plus reference TRBV5-1 and TRBJ2-3, the full variable domain is KAGVTQTPRYLIKTRGQQVTLSCSPISGHRSVSWYQQTPGQGLQFLFEYFSETQRNKGNFPGRFSGRQFSNSRSEMNVSTLELGDSALYLCASSPNPRSTDTQYFGPGTRLTVL.

The DNA of the CDR3 is TGTGCCAGCAGCTTCACAGGGACGCAGAATGAAAAACTGTTTTTT. Encoded protein: CASSFTGTQNEKLFF. The V gene is TRBV7-9, the J gene TRBJ1-4; D may be TRBD1 (6 bases). Trimming cost V 3 bases and J 5 bases, with 13 bases left between them. The CDR3 spans 15 residues. Germline V gene data show CDR1 as SEHNR and CDR2 as FQNEAQ (reference sequence). The variable domain in full, with the rest retrieved from reference TRBV7-9 and TRBJ1-4, is DTGVSQNPRHKITKRGQNVTFRCDPISEHNRLYWYRQTLGQGPEFLTYFQNEAQLEKSRLLSDRFSAERPKGSFSTLEIQRTEQGDSAMYLCASSFTGTQNEKLFFGSGTQLSVL.

The V and J genes are TRBV18 and TRBJ2-7; 11 positions agree with TRBD1. The CDR3 sequence is 14 residues long. After removal of 6 bases from V and 4 bases from J, the junction contained 5 bases not matched to a gene. Germline assignment: CDR1 KGHSH and CDR2 LQKENI. CDR3 sequence: CASSAGTGGYEQYF. The CDR3 coding sequence is TGTGCCAGCTCCGCCGGGACAGGGGGATACGAGCAGTACTTC.

DNA for the CDR3: TGTGCCAGCAGCGCCCACGGGACAGGACCTTGGGAGCAGTACTTC. Amino acid sequence: CASSAHGTGPWEQYF. This chain links TRBV11-3 with TRBJ2-7, with TRBD1 matching 8 bases. Germline CDR1 SGHNT, CDR2 YENEEA. Unmatched junction bases numbered 13, after V lost 5 bases and J lost 7 bases. This CDR3 has 15 residues. The entire variable domain, with the rest obtained from reference TRBV11-3 and TRBJ2-7, is as follows: EAGVVQSPRYKIIEKKQPVAFWCNPISGHNTLYWYLQNLGQGPELLIRYENEEAVDDSQLPKDRFSAERLKGVDSTLKIQPAELGDSAVYLCASSAHGTGPWEQYFGPGTRLTVT.

The chain has TRBV15 and TRBJ1-4; D not resolved. Germline V gives CDR1 LNHNV, CDR2 YYDKDF (reference sequence). V lost 1 base to trimming and J lost 7 bases, with 10 bases between them. This CDR3 has 14 amino acids. The CDR3, as DNA: TGTGCCACCAGCAGAGCTGGAGGAGTTGAAAAACTGTTTTTT. Translation gives CATSRAGGVEKLFF.

The chain has TRBV6-2 or TRBV6-3 and TRBJ2-1, with D possibly matching TRBD2 (7 bases). Trimming removed 5 bases at V and 9 bases at J, with 20 bases between. The CDR3 covers 15 residues. CDR1 MNHEY and CDR2 SVGEGT come from the germline V gene. The CDR3 is CASSGELGGLGEQFF. The DNA for the CDR3 is TGTGCCAGCAGTGGGGAGTTGGGGGGGCTCGGTGAGCAGTTCTTC.

The chain recombines TRBV6-2 or TRBV6-3 with TRBJ1-1; 9 nucleotides agree with TRBD1. The CDR3 has 16 amino acids. V trimming: 1 base; J trimming: 1 base; junction bases outside the gene matches: 4. Germline assignment: CDR1 MNHEY and CDR2 SVGEGT. This CDR3 reads CASSYLRTGANTEAFF. CDR3 coding DNA: TGTGCCAGCAGTTACTTACGGACAGGGGCGAACACTGAAGCTTTCTTT.

This sequence joins TRBV9 and TRBJ1-3, with a possible D match to TRBD1 (5 bases). V gave up 0 bases and J gave up 4 bases, with 8 bases separating them. CDR1 and CDR2 from the germline V gene are SGDLS and YYNGEE. The CDR3 covers 14 residues. The CDR3: CASSVGQLGNTIYF. As DNA, the CDR3 is TGTGCCAGCAGCGTAGGACAGTTGGGAAACACCATATATTTT.

The count of this clone is one. This chain links TRBV5-4 with TRBJ1-2; tentatively, D is TRBD1 (6 bases). The V end was cut by 3 bases, the J end by 8 bases, with 11 bases between. CDR3 size: 12 residues. Germline V gene lookup returns CDR1 SGHNT and CDR2 YYREEE (reference sequence). CDR3 residues: CASSSDRWGYTF. The DNA of the CDR3 is TGTGCCAGCAGCTCGGACAGATGGGGCTACACCTTC.

The genes are TRBV5-1 and TRBJ1-2; 8 nucleotides align to TRBD1. Unmatched junction bases numbered 5, after V lost 4 bases and J lost 6 bases. CDR3 length equals 13 residues. Germline CDR1 is SGHRS and CDR2 is YFSETQ. DNA of the CDR3: TGCGCCAGCAGCCTGGACAGGGTTGATGGCTACACCTTC. It is translated as CASSLDRVDGYTF.